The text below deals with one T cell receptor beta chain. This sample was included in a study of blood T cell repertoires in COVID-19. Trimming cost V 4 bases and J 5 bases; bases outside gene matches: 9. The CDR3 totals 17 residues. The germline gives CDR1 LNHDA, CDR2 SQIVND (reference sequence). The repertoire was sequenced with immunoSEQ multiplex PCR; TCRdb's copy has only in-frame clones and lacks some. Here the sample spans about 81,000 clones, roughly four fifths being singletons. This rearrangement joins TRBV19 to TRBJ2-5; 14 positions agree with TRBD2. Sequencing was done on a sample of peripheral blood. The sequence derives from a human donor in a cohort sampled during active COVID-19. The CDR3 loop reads CASSTGTSGGGVETQYF. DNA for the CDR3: TGTGCCAGTAGTACAGGGACTAGCGGGGGAGGTGTGGAGACCCAGTACTTC.